One and the same sample provided the 6 T cell receptor beta chains below, sequenced in a study of glioma-infiltrating T cells after dendritic cell vaccination (dated by TCRdb to the mid-2010s). Receptor libraries were prepared by the immunoSEQ multiplex PCR assay. This is the immuneACCESS table as TCRdb keeps it, with only in-frame sequences that have V and J called. A part of the clones is gone; compared with another copy, unresolved V genes explain less than half, and the rest is unexplained. This sample lists tens of thousands of clones; more than 75% were detected once. Together, the top ten hold about 2.9% of the sample. Material: blood, obtained before dendritic cell vaccination. The receptor set was obtained from a human donor with glioblastoma.

The chain is built from TRBV7-7 and TRBJ2-5, with TRBD2 identical over 7 bases. Trimming cost V 5 bases and J 3 bases; bases outside gene matches: 9. CDR3 length: 15 amino acids. CDR1 SSHAT and CDR2 FNYEAQ come from the germline V gene (reference sequence). The chain's CDR3 is CASSQGGGGKETQYF. CDR3 in DNA: TGTGCCAGCAGCCAGGGTGGGGGGGGAAAAGAGACCCAGTACTTC. Using reference TRBV7-7 and TRBJ2-5 for the parts outside the CDR3, the full variable domain is GAGVSQSPRYKVTKRGQDVTLRCDPISSHATLYWYQQALGQGPEFLTYFNYEAQPDKSGLPSDRFSAERPEGSISTLTIQRTEQRDSAMYRCASSQGGGGKETQYFGPGTRLLVL.

The chain employs TRBV28 and TRBJ1-2, with unresolved D. V was pared by 8 bases and J by 4 bases, with 20 bases between. The germline gives CDR1 MDHEN, CDR2 SYDVKM. The CDR3 extends over 15 amino acids. This CDR3 is CASLSGKGTFYGYTF. Here the CDR3 DNA reads TGTGCCAGCCTTTCGGGAAAGGGAACTTTCTATGGCTACACCTTC.

The V and J genes are TRBV7-2 and TRBJ2-2, with a possible D match to TRBD1 (6 bases). Germline values: CDR1 SGHTA, CDR2 FQGNSA. V lost 4 bases and J 1 base, leaving 10 bases between the germline ends. CDR3 length: 15 amino acids. Here the CDR3 DNA reads TGTGCCAGCAGCTGGGGGCCGTTGAACACCGGGGAGCTGTTTTTT. Residues: CASSWGPLNTGELFF.

V and J are TRBV7-3 and TRBJ2-5; 8 bases line up with TRBD2. The germline CDR1 and CDR2 sequences are SGHTA and FQGTGA. V was pared by 3 bases and J by 2 bases, with 5 bases of the junction left unmatched. This CDR3 has 15 residues. CDR3 DNA: TGTGCCAGCAGCTTGTCCGGGAGGGGACAAGAGACCCAGTACTTC. Translation: CASSLSGRGQETQYF. The variable domain in full, with the rest retrieved from reference TRBV7-3 and TRBJ2-5, is GAGVSQTPSNKVTEKGKYVELRCDPISGHTALYWYRQSLGQGPEFLIYFQGTGAADDSGLPNDRFFAVRPEGSVSTLKIQRTERGDSAVYLCASSLSGRGQETQYFGPGTRLLVL.

The chain has TRBV2 and TRBJ2-2; TRBD2 matches 9 bases. Germline CDR1 is SNHLY and CDR2 is FYNNEI. Trimming cost V 6 bases and J 3 bases; bases outside gene matches: 5. The CDR3 sequence is 15 residues long. The CDR3 region is CASRWREGDTGELFF. CDR3 nucleotide sequence: TGTGCCAGCAGGTGGCGGGAGGGCGACACCGGGGAGCTGTTTTTT.

This clone has just one count. V gene TRBV7-3 combines with J gene TRBJ2-1; 8 positions match TRBD2. Trimming removed 4 bases from V and 5 bases from J; junction bases left unmatched: 10. The CDR3 runs to 16 residues. The germline V gene has CDR1 SGHTA and CDR2 FQGTGA. CDR3 bases: TGTGCCAGCAGCTCCTCACCGGGACTAGAAGACAATGAGCAGTTCTTC. This translates into CASSSSPGLEDNEQFF. Filled out from reference TRBV7-3 and TRBJ2-1, the complete variable domain reads GAGVSQTPSNKVTEKGKYVELRCDPISGHTALYWYRQSLGQGPEFLIYFQGTGAADDSGLPNDRFFAVRPEGSVSTLKIQRTERGDSAVYLCASSSSPGLEDNEQFFGPGTRLTVL.